Below, 4 T cell receptor beta chains from the same sample are listed, as sequenced in a study of technical replicates of blood from several donors. Clones were sequenced by immunoSEQ multiplex PCR, and TCRdb holds only the in-frame ones, with some missing. The sample contains some 84,000 clones, more than 85% of which appear only once. The source material was T cells isolated from PBMCs. The source is a human donor in good health.

V is TRBV9 and J is TRBJ2-1; TRBD1 is a possible D gene (6 bases). The CDR3 spans 17 residues. Germline V lookup: CDR1 SGDLS, CDR2 YYNGEE. The V end was cut by 3 bases, the J end by 4 bases, with 20 bases between. The CDR3 coding sequence is TGTGCCAGCAGCGCAGAAACACAGGGAGAGTTTTACAATGAGCAGTTCTTC. It encodes CASSAETQGEFYNEQFF.

V gene TRBV7-9 combines with J gene TRBJ1-2; TRBD1 agrees at 10 bases. Germline values: CDR1 SEHNR, CDR2 FQNEAQ (reference sequence). V trimming: 2 bases; J trimming: 6 bases; junction bases outside the gene matches: 3. This CDR3 has 14 residues. This chain's CDR3 is CASSLPTGGDGYTF. In nucleotides, the CDR3 is TGTGCCAGCAGCTTACCGACAGGGGGCGATGGCTACACCTTC.

The genes are TRBV13 and TRBJ2-1, with 10 bases that match TRBD2. CDR1 is PRHDT, CDR2 FYEKMQ, per germline (reference sequence). The CDR3 covers 14 residues. J lost 6 bases, V lost 4 bases, and 3 bases had no gene match. The CDR3 region is CASSSLAGGNEQFF. In DNA, the CDR3 is TGTGCCAGCAGCTCGTTAGCGGGAGGCAATGAGCAGTTCTTC.

This chain links TRBV27 with TRBJ2-7; 8 positions match TRBD1. Trimming took 5 bases from V and 3 from J; bases not matched to a gene: 12. The CDR3 contains 16 residues. From germline, CDR1 is MNHEY and CDR2 SMNVEV (reference sequence). The CDR3 sequence is CASSPRDRGVGYEQYF. DNA of the CDR3: TGTGCCAGCAGTCCGAGAGACAGGGGAGTCGGCTACGAGCAGTACTTC.